This TCR beta chain was sequenced in a study of T cells after posttransplantation cyclophosphamide. The assay was immunoSEQ multiplex PCR, and TCRdb's table has in-frame clones only and misses some. The sample shows about 66,000 clones, 93% of them seen only once. The sequence derives from a young woman in good health and a related stem cell transplant donor. The sample was PBMCs.

For the CDR3, the DNA is TGTGCAAACCTGGACTATGGCTACACCTTC. Encoded protein: CANLDYGYTF. The chain employs TRBV19 and TRBJ1-2; no clear D gene. Germline V gene sequence: CDR1 LNHDA, CDR2 SQIVND (reference sequence). The CDR3 runs 10 residues.